What follows are 9 T cell receptor beta chains derived from one specimen sequenced in a study of T-cell memory formation after mild COVID-19 (dated by TCRdb to the early 2020s). The library was generated by 5' RACE. Sequencer: Illumina NovaSeq 6000. TCRdb reprocessing: public reads trimmed at Q25 with fastp, clones called with MiXCR, in-frame beta chains kept. Identical CDR3 protein sequences are pooled into one entry, listed with their most common genes and DNA. This sample has fewer than 40,000 distinct CDR3 sequences in its table, and 11% of those were observed once. The ten largest make up roughly 29% of the sample. The specimen was PBMCs or a T cell subset sorted from them (not recorded which). These receptors came from a man aged 18 to 30 who had mild COVID-19 (a few samples of this study predate the infection). The sample titles of this study are shuffled in the database, so cell type and time point are left out; the donor was told from shared clones.

This clonotype was seen ten or more times. V and J are TRBV28 and TRBJ1-5; TRBD1 matches at 8 bases. V lost 2 bases to trimming and J lost 7 bases; unmatched junction nucleotides: 4. Looked up from germline, CDR1 is MDHEN and CDR2 is SYDVKM. This CDR3 has 14 amino acids. The CDR3 is CASSLPGGGQPQHF. CDR3 nucleotide sequence: TGTGCCAGCAGTTTACCAGGGGGCGGCCAGCCCCAGCATTTT.

This clonotype has at least ten counts. CDR3: CASSLAGFMNTEAFF. DNA of the CDR3: TGCGCCAGCAGCTTGGCAGGGTTTATGAACACTGAAGCTTTCTTT. The chain combines TRBV5-1 with TRBJ1-1; D possibly corresponds to TRBD1 (5 bases). This CDR3 contains 15 residues. CDR1 and CDR2 (germline): SGHRS, YFSETQ. V lost 0 bases and J 0 bases, leaving 9 bases between the germline ends.

In this sample, this clonotype turned up many times. This chain connects TRBV15 to TRBJ2-5; D is unresolved. Germline V gene lookup returns CDR1 LNHNV and CDR2 YYDKDF (reference sequence). This CDR3 contains 14 residues. Trimming cost V 3 bases and J 0 bases, with 8 bases left between them. CDR3 protein: CATSSGRDQETQYF. DNA of the CDR3: TGTGCCACCAGCAGCGGACGGGACCAAGAGACCCAGTACTTC. The whole variable domain, filled in from reference TRBV15 and TRBJ2-5, reads DAMVIQNPRYQVTQFGKPVTLSCSQTLNHNVMYWYQQKSSQAPKLLFHYYDKDFNNEADTPDNFQSRRPNTSFCFLDIRSPGLGDTAMYLCATSSGRDQETQYFGPGTRLLVL.

V gene TRBV27 combines with J gene TRBJ2-7; either TRBD1 or TRBD2 may supply D (5 bases each). The V end was cut by 4 bases, the J end by 6 bases, with 13 bases between. This CDR3 is 13 amino acids long. The germline CDR1 and CDR2 sequences are MNHEY and SMNVEV (reference sequence). CDR3 amino acids: CASSSGTGGEQYF. As DNA, the CDR3 is TGTGCCAGCAGTTCGGGGACGGGTGGCGAGCAGTACTTC.

In this sample, this clonotype turned up many times. The V gene is TRBV30, the J gene TRBJ1-2; 9 bases match TRBD1. J was trimmed by 7 bases and V by 2 bases; bases with no gene match: 8. Germline lookup yields CDR1 GTSNPN and CDR2 SVGIG (reference sequence). The CDR3 loop spans 14 amino acids. Written as DNA, the CDR3 is TGTGCCTGGAGTCTGACAGGGGGAATGGGTGGCTACACCTTC. It codes for CAWSLTGGMGGYTF.

In its sample, this clonotype was seen a few times. The rearrangement links TRBV5-5 to TRBJ2-1; D ambiguous. V was shortened by 0 bases and J by 7 bases, with 11 bases between the two germline ends. The germline V gene encodes CDR1 SGHKS and CDR2 YYEKEE (reference sequence). This CDR3 is 14 amino acids long. CDR3 nucleotides: TGTGCCAGCAGCTTGGAACCAATCGGAAATGAGCAGTTCTTC. This encodes CASSLEPIGNEQFF. Full variable domain (rest looked up from reference TRBV5-5 and TRBJ2-1): DAGVTQSPTHLIKTRGQQVTLRCSPISGHKSVSWYQQVLGQGPQFIFQYYEKEERGRGNFPDRFSARQFPNYSSELNVNALLLGDSALYLCASSLEPIGNEQFFGPGTRLTVL.

This clonotype appeared many times. The gene calls are TRBV6-4 and TRBJ2-2; 8 nucleotides line up with TRBD2. Germline lookup yields CDR1 MRHNA and CDR2 SNTAGT. The trim removed 8 bases at V and 3 bases at J, leaving 2 bases unmatched. The CDR3 is 13 amino acids. The CDR3: CASSLADTGELFF. The CDR3 DNA is TGTGCCAGCTCACTAGCGGACACCGGGGAGCTGTTTTTT.

This clonotype was detected ten times or more. This chain uses TRBV4-2 with TRBJ1-6; a weak D match, TRBD1 (5 bases). Trimming took off 4 bases at V and 6 bases at J, with 13 bases between the two ends. CDR1 LGHNA and CDR2 YNFKEQ come from the germline V gene. This CDR3 is 15 amino acids long. The CDR3 region is CASSPGGRINSPLHF. As DNA, the CDR3 is TGTGCCAGCAGCCCGGGGGGTCGGATTAATTCACCCCTCCACTTT.

The chain combines TRBV14 with TRBJ1-5, with D unresolved. Trimming cost V 0 bases and J 5 bases, with 5 bases left between them. Per the germline V gene, CDR1 is SGHDN and CDR2 is FVKESK. This CDR3 comprises 13 residues. CDR3 sequence reads: CASSQEEDQPQHF. The CDR3 DNA sequence: TGTGCCAGCAGCCAAGAAGAAGATCAGCCCCAGCATTTT. Combining the CDR3 with reference TRBV14 and TRBJ1-5 gives the whole variable domain EAGVTQFPSHSVIEKGQTVTLRCDPISGHDNLYWYRRVMGKEIKFLLHFVKESKQDESGMPNNRFLAERTGGTYSTLKVQPAELEDSGVYFCASSQEEDQPQHFGDGTRLSIL.